The 29 T cell receptor beta chains given below trace back to one sample, sequenced in a study of T cells in Graves' hyperthyroidism and ophthalmopathy. The investigators amplified TCR beta CDR3 regions from RNA transcripts. Using the HTBI primer set, a first-round RT-PCR was run on the TCR CDR3. Each CDR3 protein gets one entry after TCRdb re-called the multiplex PCR reads with MiXCR. The sample yields about 380,000 distinct CDR3 sequences, about 18% seen once. The sequenced material came from blood. All receptors derive from a man younger than 35 with Graves' ophthalmopathy.

This clonotype was found many times. This chain uses TRBV6-4 with TRBJ1-5; no firm D call. V was clipped by 3 bases and J by 4 bases, with 7 bases between them. The germline V gene encodes CDR1 MRHNA and CDR2 SNTAGT. The CDR3 is 13 amino acids. The chain's CDR3 is CASSEGLNQPQHF. The CDR3 DNA sequence: TGTGCCAGCAGTGAAGGACTTAATCAGCCCCAGCATTTT.

V gene TRBV19 combines with J gene TRBJ2-1, with 9 bases fitting TRBD1. Trimming took 3 bases from V and 7 from J; bases not matched to a gene: 7. The CDR3 length is 15 residues. CDR1 and CDR2 from the germline V gene are LNHDA and SQIVND (reference sequence). The CDR3 is CASSIRTGEVNEQFF. CDR3 DNA sequence: TGTGCCAGTAGTATCCGGACAGGGGAGGTAAATGAGCAGTTCTTC.

This clonotype was detected ten times or more. The chain joins TRBV11-2 to TRBJ2-3, with 7 bases lining up with TRBD1. Germline V lookup: CDR1 SGHAT, CDR2 FQNNGV. V lost 5 bases and J lost 0; bases outside the gene matches: 5. The CDR3 has 15 residues. The CDR3 protein is CASSLRDRSTDTQYF. The CDR3 region has the DNA TGTGCCAGCAGCCTTAGGGACAGAAGCACAGATACGCAGTATTTT.

This clonotype was detected ten times or more. J is TRBJ1-1 and V is TRBV5-1, with no clear D. The V end was cut by 4 bases, the J end by 1 base, with 23 bases between. The germline gives CDR1 SGHRS, CDR2 YFSETQ. The CDR3 is 18 residues long. DNA for the CDR3: TGCGCCAGCAGCCCCTTAGGGCTCCAAGGAACGGGGAACACTGAAGCTTTCTTT. Translating it yields CASSPLGLQGTGNTEAFF.

About this clonotype: This could be a read error, since a much larger clone is one nucleotide away. Because the CDR3 is missing its conserved closing phenylalanine or tryptophan, this is likely a read error. The gene calls are TRBV27 and TRBJ1-1; no definite D call. CDR3 size: 13 residues. Trimming stripped 2 bases from V and 2 bases from J, with 6 bases between. Germline V CDR1 and CDR2: MNHEY, SMNVEV (reference sequence). The DNA of the CDR3 is TGTGCCAGCAGTTTAACCCATAACACTGAAGCTTTCCTT. Translated, it gives CASSLTHNTEAFL.

This clonotype was detected a few times. V and J are TRBV29-1 and TRBJ2-7, with 8 bases matching TRBD1. In germline, CDR1 is SQVTM, CDR2 ANQGSEA. Trimming cost V 5 bases and J 3 bases; bases outside gene matches: 6. This CDR3 region has 13 residues. The CDR3 region has the DNA TGCAGCGTTTCGACAGGGGACCGCTACGAGCAGTACTTC. It encodes CSVSTGDRYEQYF.

The chain is built from TRBV6-5 and TRBJ1-2, with D possibly TRBD1 on 5 matching bases. V lost 2 bases and J 6 bases, leaving 13 bases between the germline ends. The CDR3 has 14 residues. Germline CDR1 MNHEY, CDR2 SVGAGI. CDR3 in amino acids: CASSYLPQGNGYTF. DNA for the CDR3: TGTGCCAGCAGTTACCTACCCCAGGGAAATGGCTACACCTTC.

The J gene is TRBJ2-7, the V gene TRBV27; TRBD1 agrees at 8 bases. V was pared by 6 bases and J by 0 bases, with 7 bases of the junction left unmatched. CDR3 length: 15 residues. CDR1 is MNHEY, CDR2 SMNVEV, per germline (reference sequence). CDR3 protein: CASRAYRGSSYEQYF. The CDR3 region has the DNA TGTGCCAGCAGGGCTTACAGGGGGAGCTCCTACGAGCAGTACTTC.

J is TRBJ2-1 and V is TRBV7-3, with 10 bases identical to TRBD2. Germline V gene data show CDR1 as SGHTA and CDR2 as FQGTGA. Losses at the gene ends were 3 bases for V and 6 bases for J; bases not matched to a gene: 11. The CDR3 extends over 17 amino acids. The CDR3 reads CASSLGAAGGPPNEQFF. The CDR3 nucleotides are TGTGCCAGCAGCTTGGGGGCAGCGGGGGGGCCCCCCAATGAGCAGTTCTTC.

The V gene is TRBV15, the J gene TRBJ1-6, with TRBD1 matching over 8 bases. V trimming: 0 bases; J trimming: 2 bases; junction bases outside the gene matches: 6. The CDR3 is 18 amino acids. Looked up from germline, CDR1 is LNHNV and CDR2 is YYDKDF (reference sequence). The CDR3 nucleotides are TGTGCCACCAGCAGAGATCGGGCAGGGGGCGCCTATAATTCACCCCTCCACTTT. Protein sequence: CATSRDRAGGAYNSPLHF.

In this sample, this clonotype turned up a few times. The chain couples TRBV3-1 to TRBJ2-2, with D perhaps matching TRBD2 (6 bases). Trimming removed 0 bases from V and 2 bases from J, with 13 bases in between. CDR1 and CDR2 (germline): LGHDT, YNNKEL (reference sequence). This CDR3 is built from 17 residues. CDR3 sequence reads: CASSQDLRTTNTGELFF. DNA of the CDR3: TGTGCCAGCAGCCAAGATTTGAGGACTACCAACACCGGGGAGCTGTTTTTT.

This chain connects TRBV6-1 to TRBJ2-2; possible D gene TRBD2, 6 bases. V was cut by 6 bases and J by 10 bases, with 27 bases left in between. The CDR3 has 17 residues. From germline, CDR1 is MNHNS and CDR2 SASEGT. CDR3 nucleotide sequence: TGTGCCAGCAGCTCCCCCCGGGGAGGACGCGGGTTTGAGGAGCTGTTTTTT. Encoded protein: CASSSPRGGRGFEELFF.

In this sample, this clonotype turned up many times. This sequence joins TRBV12-3 or TRBV12-4 and TRBJ2-3; TRBD1 agrees at 7 bases. V gave up 7 bases and J gave up 10 bases; unmatched junction bases: 11. The CDR3 extends over 13 amino acids. The CDR3 DNA reads as TGTGCCAGCACATCCTCCACAGGGGTCGCGCAGTATTTT. Encoded protein: CASTSSTGVAQYF.

This clonotype was picked up many times. The chain carries TRBV5-1 and TRBJ1-6, with 7 bases aligning to TRBD1. CDR1 and CDR2 from the germline V gene are SGHRS and YFSETQ. This CDR3 contains 14 residues. The J segment lost 3 bases and the V segment lost 6 bases, leaving 3 bases of the junction unmatched. The CDR3 coding sequence is TGCGCCAGCAAAGGACAGGACTATAATTCACCCCTCCACTTT. Protein sequence: CASKGQDYNSPLHF.

This clonotype showed up just a few times. A much larger clone is a single base away; this may be a read error. V is TRBV11-2 and J is TRBJ1-1; no reliable D call. V gave up 5 bases and J gave up 1 base, with 14 bases separating them. CDR1 is SGHAT, CDR2 FQNNGV, per germline. This CDR3 region has 15 residues. The CDR3 is CASSRTIVRNTEAFF. The CDR3 DNA reads TGTGCCAGCAGCCGAACGATAGTCCGGAACACTGAAGCTTTCTTT.

This clonotype was seen ten or more times. The chain links TRBV12-3 or TRBV12-4 to TRBJ2-3; D may correspond to TRBD1 or TRBD2 (5 bases each). This CDR3 is 15 amino acids long. Trimming cost V 5 bases and J 1 base, with 13 bases left between them. For the CDR3, the DNA is TGTGCCAGCAGTCCCCCGGGACGAGGCACAGATACGCAGTATTTT. Residues: CASSPPGRGTDTQYF.

This clonotype appeared a few times. V and J are TRBV19 and TRBJ2-7; D possibly corresponds to TRBD2 (5 bases). Trimming took 5 bases from V and 0 from J, leaving 11 bases between them. Germline V lookup: CDR1 LNHDA, CDR2 SQIVND (reference sequence). The CDR3 loop spans 14 amino acids. CDR3: CASSRGGSSYEQYF. CDR3 DNA: TGTGCCAGTAGTCGCGGAGGCAGCTCCTACGAGCAGTACTTC.

The rearrangement links TRBV24-1 to TRBJ1-5, with no clear D. The germline V gene encodes CDR1 KGHDR and CDR2 SFDVKD. This CDR3 has 16 amino acids. The ends were cut back, 1 base at V and 10 bases at J, with 19 bases in the middle. The DNA for the CDR3 is TGTGCCACCAGTGATTTAGCGGGGTCGTGTAATGATCCCCAGCATTTT. Translating it yields CATSDLAGSCNDPQHF.

This clonotype was counted ten times or more. This rearrangement joins TRBV20-1 to TRBJ2-7; tentatively, D is TRBD1 or TRBD2 (5 bases each). Germline assignment: CDR1 DFQATT and CDR2 SNEGSKA (reference sequence). The CDR3 runs 10 residues. With 8 bases removed from V and 7 bases from J, the gap between germline ends came to 12 bases. The CDR3 loop is CSTTGLEQYF. The CDR3 DNA is TGCAGTACAACAGGACTTGAGCAGTACTTC.

This chain joins TRBV5-6 and TRBJ2-5; D not certain. This CDR3 contains 17 residues. Germline V gene lookup returns CDR1 SGHDT and CDR2 YYEEEE. V shed 2 bases and J shed 5 bases, with 22 bases lying between them. CDR3 protein: CASSFPPSVRSGETQYF. The CDR3 nucleotides are TGTGCCAGCAGCTTCCCCCCTTCCGTCCGATCCGGGGAGACCCAGTACTTC.

This clonotype has at least ten counts. The chain has TRBV12-3 or TRBV12-4 and TRBJ1-4; 9 nucleotides align to TRBD1. This CDR3 is 14 amino acids long. Trimming removed 4 bases from V and 12 bases from J; junction bases left unmatched: 9. The CDR3 DNA sequence: TGTGCCAGCAGTTCCCGGGACAGGGATCCTCAACTGTTTTTT. It translates to CASSSRDRDPQLFF.

There are many counts of this clonotype. The chain carries TRBV6-1 and TRBJ2-5; D is possibly TRBD2 (5 bases). Germline V gives CDR1 MNHNS, CDR2 SASEGT. With 5 bases removed from V and 5 bases from J, the gap between germline ends came to 12 bases. The CDR3 is made up of 13 amino acids. CDR3 sequence: CASSTGMGETQYF. The CDR3 nucleotides read TGTGCCAGCAGTACCGGGATGGGGGAGACCCAGTACTTC.

The chain couples TRBV7-3 to TRBJ2-3; 7 nucleotides line up with TRBD1. Germline V gives CDR1 SGHTA, CDR2 FQGTGA. With 5 bases clipped from V and 0 bases from J, the junction kept 5 bases outside the gene matches. This CDR3 is 15 amino acids long. The CDR3 sequence is CASSLRDSSTDTQYF. The CDR3 bases are TGTGCCAGCAGCCTCCGGGACAGTAGCACAGATACGCAGTATTTT. The variable domain in full, with the rest retrieved from reference TRBV7-3 and TRBJ2-3, is GAGVSQTPSNKVTEKGKYVELRCDPISGHTALYWYRQSLGQGPEFLIYFQGTGAADDSGLPNDRFFAVRPEGSVSTLKIQRTERGDSAVYLCASSLRDSSTDTQYFGPGTRLTVL.

This clonotype was counted ten times or more. The chain recombines TRBV3-1 with TRBJ2-5; D may be TRBD2 (5 bases). The germline CDR1 and CDR2 sequences are LGHDT and YNNKEL (reference sequence). V was cut by 0 bases and J by 3 bases, with 14 bases left in between. The CDR3 has 16 amino acids. As DNA, the CDR3 is TGTGCCAGCAGCCAAGAAGGGAGAAGCGGCAAAGAGACCCAGTACTTC. As protein: CASSQEGRSGKETQYF.

This clonotype was seen repeatedly, ten times or more. CDR3 protein: CASSQGQDNSPLHF. The DNA of the CDR3 is TGTGCCAGCAGCCAAGGGCAAGATAATTCACCCCTCCACTTT. This chain joins TRBV3-1 and TRBJ1-6; D is undetermined. Germline V gene lookup returns CDR1 LGHDT and CDR2 YNNKEL (reference sequence). The germline V and J ends were trimmed by 1 base and 5 bases, with 6 bases remaining between them. The CDR3 spans 14 residues. Using reference TRBV3-1 and TRBJ1-6 for the parts outside the CDR3, the full variable domain is DTAVSQTPKYLVTQMGNDKSIKCEQNLGHDTMYWYKQDSKKFLKIMFSYNNKELIINETVPNRFSPKSPDKAHLNLHINSLELGDSAVYFCASSQGQDNSPLHFGNGTRLTVT.

There are many counts of this clonotype. The chain is built from TRBV6-1 and TRBJ1-1; D ambiguous. CDR1 MNHNS and CDR2 SASEGT come from the germline V gene. V lost 9 bases and J lost 1, with 18 bases in between. This CDR3 spans 15 amino acids. CDR3 DNA: TGTGCCAGTTACTCAATGGGCCTGGGGAACACTGAAGCTTTCTTT. Its protein product is CASYSMGLGNTEAFF.

This clonotype was detected ten times or more. The chain recombines TRBV28 with TRBJ2-3, with 7 bases aligning to TRBD2. Germline CDR1 and CDR2: MDHEN and SYDVKM. The trim removed 2 bases at V and 4 bases at J, leaving 3 bases unmatched. The CDR3 extends over 14 amino acids. CDR3 sequence: CASSLTGGSDTQYF. The CDR3 bases are TGTGCCAGCAGTTTAACCGGGGGGTCAGATACGCAGTATTTT.

This clonotype is a singleton in its sample. A single base separates this from a much larger clone, so it may be a read error. The chain combines TRBV7-9 with TRBJ2-7; either TRBD1 or TRBD2 may fit D (5 bases each). Germline assignment: CDR1 SEHNR and CDR2 FQNEAQ (reference sequence). CDR3 size: 17 residues. The V end lost 5 bases, the J end lost 2 bases, and 22 bases lay between the germline ends. The CDR3 protein is CASSIGFGTMAAYEQYF. The CDR3 coding sequence is TGTGCCAGCAGCATAGGCTTCGGGACGATGGCCGCCTACGAGCAGTACTTC.

The chain links TRBV12-3 or TRBV12-4 to TRBJ1-6; TRBD1 matches at 7 bases. The CDR3 loop spans 14 amino acids. V lost 5 bases, J lost 9 bases, and 7 bases stayed unmatched. CDR3 protein: CASSPRQGGSPLHF. CDR3 DNA: TGTGCCAGCAGTCCCCGACAGGGTGGTTCACCCCTCCACTTT.